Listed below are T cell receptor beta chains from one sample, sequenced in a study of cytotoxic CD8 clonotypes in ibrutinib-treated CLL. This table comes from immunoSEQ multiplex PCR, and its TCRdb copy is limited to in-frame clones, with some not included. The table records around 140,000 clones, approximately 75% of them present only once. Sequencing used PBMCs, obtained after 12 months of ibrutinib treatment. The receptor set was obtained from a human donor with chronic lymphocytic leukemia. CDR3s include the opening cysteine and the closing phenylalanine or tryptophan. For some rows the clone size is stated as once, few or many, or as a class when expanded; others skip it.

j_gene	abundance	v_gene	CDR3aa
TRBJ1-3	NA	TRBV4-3	CASSQARTGENTIYF
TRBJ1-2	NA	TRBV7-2	CASSMDRGYGYTF
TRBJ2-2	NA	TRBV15	CATSQIGGMNTGELFF
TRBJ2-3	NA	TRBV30	CAWSVQGENTQYF
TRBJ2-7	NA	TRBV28	CASRWGSLDYEQYF
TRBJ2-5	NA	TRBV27	CASSLGGYQETQYF
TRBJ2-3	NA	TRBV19	CASSMTDSPTQYF
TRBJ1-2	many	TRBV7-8	CASSLDWGLGYGYTF
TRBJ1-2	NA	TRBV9	CASSGQGASNYGYTF
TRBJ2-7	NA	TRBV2	CASRDLQGSAYEQYF
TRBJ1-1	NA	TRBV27	CASSPIRQNTEAFF
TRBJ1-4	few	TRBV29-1	CSVVRQGGEKLFF
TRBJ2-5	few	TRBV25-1	CASSVQGGETQYF
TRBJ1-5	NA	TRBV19	CASTTTGNSNQPQHF
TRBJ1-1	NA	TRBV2	CASTRSRGVGTEAFF
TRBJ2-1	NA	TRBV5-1	CASSTSSVENEQFF
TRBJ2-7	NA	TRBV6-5	CASSYDRTYEQYF
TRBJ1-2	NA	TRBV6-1	CASSEIGRNYGYTF
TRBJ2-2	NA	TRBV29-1	CSVEEGTGNTGELFF
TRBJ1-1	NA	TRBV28	CASSFWGQNTEAFF
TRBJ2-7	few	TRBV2	CASSGQGPREGQYF
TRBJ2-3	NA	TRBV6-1	CASSEAGGGGRTDTQYF
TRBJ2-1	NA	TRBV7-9	CASSLVGANEQFF
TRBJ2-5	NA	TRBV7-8	CASSFTRVGQETQYF
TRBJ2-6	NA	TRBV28	CASSSGLMTF
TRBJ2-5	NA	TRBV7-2	CASSSTGTPALKTQYF
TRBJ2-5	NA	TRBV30	CAWRSGGPETQYF
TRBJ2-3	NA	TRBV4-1	CASSQVFGATGDTQYF
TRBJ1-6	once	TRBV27	CASSYQTYNSPLHF
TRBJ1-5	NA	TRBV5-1	CASSQGTGSQPQHF
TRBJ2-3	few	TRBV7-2	CASSIFPRGDLKGDTQYF
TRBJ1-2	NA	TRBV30	CAWSAAELAFRNTF
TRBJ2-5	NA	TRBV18	CASSRQETQYF
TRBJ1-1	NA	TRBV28	CASSLMAGMNTEAFF
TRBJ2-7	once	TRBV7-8	CASSLGSYEQYF
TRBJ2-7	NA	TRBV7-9	CAIQGRASYEQYF
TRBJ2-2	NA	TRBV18	CASSPRQAPNTGELFF
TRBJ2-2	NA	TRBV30	CAWTKDTLNTGELFF
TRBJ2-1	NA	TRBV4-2	CASSQDVGANSYNEQFF
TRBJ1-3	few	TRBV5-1	CASSYDRGNTIYF
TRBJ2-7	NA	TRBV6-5	CASSSIYSAYEQYF
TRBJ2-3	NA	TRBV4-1	CASSQGLVQDTQYF
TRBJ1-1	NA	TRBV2	CAKQWMNTEAFF
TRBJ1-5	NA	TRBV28	CASSLWLGQGDPGYSNQPQHF
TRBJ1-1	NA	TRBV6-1	CASSRQGVLNTEAFF
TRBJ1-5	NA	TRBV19	CASSTTGGFHQPQHF
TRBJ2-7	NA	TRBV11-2	CASSLVRAYEQYF
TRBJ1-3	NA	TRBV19	CASRTGGSGNTIYF
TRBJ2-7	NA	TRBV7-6	CASSLGPTPYEQYF
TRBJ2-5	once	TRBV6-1	CASSGGAQETQYF